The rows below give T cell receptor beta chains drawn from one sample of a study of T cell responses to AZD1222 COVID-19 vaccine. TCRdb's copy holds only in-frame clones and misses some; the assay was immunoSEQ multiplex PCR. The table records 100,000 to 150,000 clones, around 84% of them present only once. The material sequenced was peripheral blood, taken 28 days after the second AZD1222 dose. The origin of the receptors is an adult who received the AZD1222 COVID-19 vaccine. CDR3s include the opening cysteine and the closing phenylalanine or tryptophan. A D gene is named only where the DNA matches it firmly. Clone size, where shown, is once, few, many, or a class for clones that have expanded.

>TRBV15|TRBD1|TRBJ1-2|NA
TGTGCCACCAGCAGAGGGGGGACAGGGGGCGGCTACACCTTC
CATSRGGTGGGYTF
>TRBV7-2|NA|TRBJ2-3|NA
TGTGCCAGCAGCCAGTACCAAAGCACAGATACGCAGTATTTT
CASSQYQSTDTQYF
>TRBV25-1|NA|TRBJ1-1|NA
TGTGCCAGCAGTGAATCGGGGGAGAACACTGAAGCTTTCTTT
CASSESGENTEAFF
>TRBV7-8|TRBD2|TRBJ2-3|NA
TGTGCCAGCAGCCGACTTGGGACTAGCGGGGGGGCCCCAGATACGCAGTATTTT
CASSRLGTSGGAPDTQYF
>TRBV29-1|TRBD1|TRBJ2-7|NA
TGCAGCGTCCGGGACAGGGGGTACGAGCAGTACTTC
CSVRDRGYEQYF
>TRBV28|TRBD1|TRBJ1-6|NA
TGTGCCAGCATCTTGGGGGGACAGATCGGGTCACCCCTCCACTTT
CASILGGQIGSPLHF
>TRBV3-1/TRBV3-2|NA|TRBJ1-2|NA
TGTGCCAGCAGCCAGTCAAGTGGCTACACCTTC
CASSQSSGYTF
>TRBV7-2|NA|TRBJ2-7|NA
TGTGCCAGCAGCTTAGAGGACACGCTATCCTACGAGCAGTACTTC
CASSLEDTLSYEQYF
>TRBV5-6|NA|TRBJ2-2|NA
TGTGCCAGCAGCTCCCCATGGAACACCGGGGAGCTGTTTTTT
CASSSPWNTGELFF
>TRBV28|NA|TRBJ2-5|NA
TGTGCCAGCAGTCCAGGGCCCCACTACCAAGAGACCCAGTACTTC
CASSPGPHYQETQYF
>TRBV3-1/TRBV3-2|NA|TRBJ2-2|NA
TGTGCCAGCAGGCCCGGGGTCGGGGAGCTGTTTTTT
CASRPGVGELFF
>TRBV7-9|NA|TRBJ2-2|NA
TGTGCCAGCAGCCCCACGTCCCCCGCCGGGGAGCTGTTTTTT
CASSPTSPAGELFF
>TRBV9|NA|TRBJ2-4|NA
TGTGCCAGCAGCGTAGACGTAGGACAACAGTACTTC
CASSVDVGQQYF
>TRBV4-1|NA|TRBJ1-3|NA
TGCGCCAGCAGCCAAGATCGGCCAGGGTTGTACGGAAACACCATATATTTT
CASSQDRPGLYGNTIYF
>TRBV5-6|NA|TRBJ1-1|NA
TGTGCCACAAGGACGGGAATGAACACTGAAGCTTTCTTT
CATRTGMNTEAFF
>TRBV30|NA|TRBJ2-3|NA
TGTGCCTGGAACCCAGGAGTGGGCACAGATACGCAGTATTTT
CAWNPGVGTDTQYF
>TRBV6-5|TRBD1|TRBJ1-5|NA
TGTGCCAGCAGGGGACAGGATATCGTACAGCCCCAGCATTTT
CASRGQDIVQPQHF
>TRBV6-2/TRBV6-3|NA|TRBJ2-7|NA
TGTGCCAGCAGCCCTCACCCCCTAGCCTACGAGCAGTACTTC
CASSPHPLAYEQYF
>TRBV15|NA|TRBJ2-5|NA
TGTGCCACCAGCCGGGGACTTCAACAAGAGACCCAGTACTTC
CATSRGLQQETQYF
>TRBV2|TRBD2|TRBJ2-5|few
TGTGCCAGCACTCGGGGAGGACTAGCCATGGAGACCCAGTACTTC
CASTRGGLAMETQYF
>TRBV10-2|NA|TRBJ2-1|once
TGCGCCAGCAGTGGCCTAAAGACGGGGGGCAATGGGAATGAGCAGTTCTTC
CASSGLKTGGNGNEQFF
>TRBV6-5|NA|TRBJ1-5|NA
TGTGCCAGCAGCCGGGGTAGCAATCAGCCCCAGCATTTT
CASSRGSNQPQHF
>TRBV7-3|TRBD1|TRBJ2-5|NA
TGTGCCAGCAGCTCAGGGGGTGCAGGGCCTGAGACCCAGTACTTC
CASSSGGAGPETQYF
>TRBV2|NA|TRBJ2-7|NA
TGTGCCAGCAGTGAGCCCGGGAACGAGCAGTACTTC
CASSEPGNEQYF
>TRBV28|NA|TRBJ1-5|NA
TGTGCCAGCAGCCCACAAGGGGGGATTAGCAATCAGCCCCAGCATTTT
CASSPQGGISNQPQHF
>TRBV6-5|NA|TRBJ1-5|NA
TGTGCCAGCAGCCCACAGGAGTATAGCGATCAGCCCCAGCATTTT
CASSPQEYSDQPQHF
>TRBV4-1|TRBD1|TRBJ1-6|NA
TGCGCCAGCAGCCAAGAGGGACAGCAAAATTCACCCCTCCACTTT
CASSQEGQQNSPLHF
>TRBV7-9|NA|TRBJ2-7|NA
TGTGCCAGCAGCTTTTCAGGGGAAGGCGAGCAGTACTTC
CASSFSGEGEQYF
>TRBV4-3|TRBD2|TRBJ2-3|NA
TGCGCCAGCAGCCAAGAGGGGAGCAGGAGCGGGGGCAGCACAGATACGCAGTATTTT
CASSQEGSRSGGSTDTQYF
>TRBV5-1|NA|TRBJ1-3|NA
TGCGCCAGCAGCTTGGAGGGGAATGCTGGAAACACCATATATTTT
CASSLEGNAGNTIYF
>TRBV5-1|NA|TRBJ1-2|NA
TGCGCCAGCAGCCAGTCTGGGCTCTATGGCTACACCTTC
CASSQSGLYGYTF
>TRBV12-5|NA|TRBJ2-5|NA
TGTGCTAGTGGACGAGGGGACGGGGCTGAGACCCAGTACTTC
CASGRGDGAETQYF
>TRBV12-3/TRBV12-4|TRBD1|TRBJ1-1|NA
TGTGCCAGCAGTCAGGGGGCAGTGACTGAAGCTTTCTTT
CASSQGAVTEAFF
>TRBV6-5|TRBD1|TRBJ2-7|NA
TGTGCCAGCAGTTTAGGGACAGGCTACGAGCAGTACTTC
CASSLGTGYEQYF
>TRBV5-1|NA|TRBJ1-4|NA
TGCGCCAGCAGGGCCAGCCCAAGCGAAAAACTGTTTTTT
CASRASPSEKLFF
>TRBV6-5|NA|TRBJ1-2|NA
TGTGCCAGCAGCAACTCGTACACGCGGAACTATGGCTACACCTTC
CASSNSYTRNYGYTF
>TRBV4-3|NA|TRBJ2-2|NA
TGCGCCAGCAGCCTCAGACAGGGAGGCGGGGAGCTGTTTTTT
CASSLRQGGGELFF
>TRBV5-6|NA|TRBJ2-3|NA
TGTGCCAGCAGCTTGAATTCGGGGGTAGGGGAACTTAGCACAGATACGCAGTATTTT
CASSLNSGVGELSTDTQYF